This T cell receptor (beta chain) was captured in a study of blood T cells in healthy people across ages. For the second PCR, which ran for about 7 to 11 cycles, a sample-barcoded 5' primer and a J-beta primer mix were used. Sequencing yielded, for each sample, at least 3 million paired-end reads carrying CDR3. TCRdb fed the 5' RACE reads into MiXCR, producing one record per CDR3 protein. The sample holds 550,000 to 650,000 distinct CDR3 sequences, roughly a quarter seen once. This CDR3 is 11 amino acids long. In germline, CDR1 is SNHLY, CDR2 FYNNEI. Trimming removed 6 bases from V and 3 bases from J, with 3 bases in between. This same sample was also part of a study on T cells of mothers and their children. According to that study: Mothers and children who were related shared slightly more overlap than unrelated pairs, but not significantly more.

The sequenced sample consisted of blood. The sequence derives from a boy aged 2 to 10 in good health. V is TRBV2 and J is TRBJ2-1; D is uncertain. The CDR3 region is CASRSYNEQFF. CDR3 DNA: TGTGCCAGCAGGAGCTACAATGAGCAGTTCTTC. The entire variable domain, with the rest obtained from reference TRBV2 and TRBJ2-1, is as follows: EPEVTQTPSHQVTQMGQEVILRCVPISNHLYFYWYRQILGQKVEFLVSFYNNEISEKSEIFDDQFSVERPDGSNFTLKIRSTKLEDSAMYFCASRSYNEQFFGPGTRLTVL.